This TCR beta chain originates from a study of cytomegalovirus exposure and HLA in healthy donors. On the study more broadly: The approximately 690 first-cohort repertoires and the 95 to 150 validation repertoires shared the same platform, a later analysis reported.

Study observations and caveats: A subsequent analysis found that TCR clusters from the first cohort also tended to co-occur in the roughly 120 validation repertoires, with 90% to 95% of cluster scores above 0. Researchers counted around 160 TCR beta chains as cytomegalovirus-associated. Per published reports, the classifier diagnosed cytomegalovirus status with high specificity and sensitivity.

Some clones are missing from TCRdb's copy, which holds only in-frame ones; the method was immunoSEQ multiplex PCR. There are 150,000 or so clones in the sample; more than 75% occur only once, and roughly 2.7% lies in the top ten. The CDR3 extends over 15 amino acids. Germline V gene lookup returns CDR1 SGHVS and CDR2 FQNEAQ. Trimming at V came to 6 bases and at J to 4 bases, leaving 9 bases not matched to a gene. A remark on this clone: As yet, its antigen is unknown.

The rearrangement uses TRBV7-8 and TRBJ1-2; 9 bases are a match to TRBD1. The clonotype originates from a man aged 18 to 30 in good health and CMV-seropositive. The sequencing input was PBMCs. DNA for the CDR3: TGTGCCAGCAGTCCCGGGACAGGGAGTACCTATGGCTACACCTTC. This codes for CASSPGTGSTYGYTF.